Presented here are 8 T cell receptor beta chains from one specimen sequenced in a study of blood T cell repertoires in COVID-19. Libraries were prepared by immunoSEQ multiplex PCR; TCRdb keeps only in-frame clonotypes and omits some of them. Of 100,000 or so clones in the sample, around nine tenths were seen once. Input material: peripheral blood. The receptors come from a man between 45 and 60 years old with active or convalescent COVID-19.

The gene calls are TRBV25-1 and TRBJ2-3; no reliable D call. V lost 1 base to trimming and J lost 2 bases, with 7 bases between them. CDR3 length: 14 residues. Germline V gene data show CDR1 as MGHDK and CDR2 as SYGVNS. Here the CDR3 reads CASSESSFTDTQYF. DNA for the CDR3: TGTGCCAGCAGTGAATCCTCTTTCACAGATACGCAGTATTTT.

This clone was counted a single time. The chain carries TRBV5-4 and TRBJ1-1, with D possibly being TRBD1 (5 bases). Trimming took 4 bases from V and 1 from J, leaving 17 bases between them. Germline values: CDR1 SGHNT, CDR2 YYREEE (reference sequence). There are 16 residues in the CDR3. The CDR3 sequence is CASSTAGGDRNTEAFF. CDR3 DNA: TGTGCCAGCAGCACCGCGGGAGGGGACCGGAACACTGAAGCTTTCTTT.

This clone appeared many times. This sequence joins TRBV3-1 (or the pseudogene TRBV3-2) and TRBJ2-5; weak D call: TRBD2 (5 bases). CDR1 LGHDT and CDR2 YNNKEL come from the germline V gene (reference sequence). With 1 base removed from V and 5 bases from J, the gap between germline ends came to 8 bases. The CDR3 covers 13 residues. This CDR3 reads CASSQGELETQYF. The CDR3 bases are TGTGCCAGCAGCCAAGGGGAGTTGGAGACCCAGTACTTC.

The rearrangement links TRBV4-1 to TRBJ2-3, with TRBD1 matching 9 bases. The germline gives CDR1 MGHRA, CDR2 YSYEKL. V trimming: 1 base; J trimming: 0 bases; junction bases outside the gene matches: 11. This CDR3 spans 19 amino acids. CDR3 nucleotides: TGCGCCAGCAGCCAAGGAGGTTCGTTGGGGACAGGGAGCACAGATACGCAGTATTTT. The encoded protein is CASSQGGSLGTGSTDTQYF.

The J gene is TRBJ2-5, the V gene TRBV18; D is possibly TRBD1 (6 bases). The CDR3 contains 13 residues. V shed 6 bases and J shed 3 bases, with 11 bases lying between them. From germline, CDR1 is KGHSH and CDR2 LQKENI. CDR3 sequence reads: CASSSGEKETQYF. Written as DNA, the CDR3 is TGTGCCAGCTCGTCAGGGGAGAAAGAGACCCAGTACTTC.

The chain employs TRBV5-5 and TRBJ1-5; 8 bases are shared with TRBD1. Germline assignment: CDR1 SGHKS and CDR2 YYEKEE (reference sequence). J lost 7 bases, V lost 5 bases, and 8 bases had no gene match. CDR3 size: 14 residues. Here the CDR3 DNA reads TGTGCCAGCAGTCAGACAGGGGTGAGGCAGCCCCAGCATTTT. It yields the protein CASSQTGVRQPQHF.

V and J are TRBV7-9 and TRBJ2-1, with 10 bases matching TRBD2. J gave up 3 bases and V 3 bases, and 2 bases lay outside the gene matches. CDR1 SEHNR and CDR2 FQNEAQ come from the germline V gene (reference sequence). CDR3 length: 15 amino acids. The CDR3 reads CASSLPSGGYNEQFF. In DNA, the CDR3 is TGTGCCAGCAGCTTGCCTAGCGGGGGCTACAATGAGCAGTTCTTC.

This chain uses TRBV6-6 with TRBJ2-3; D not resolved. Germline-derived CDR1 and CDR2 are MNHNY and SVGAGI (reference sequence). V lost 2 bases to trimming and J lost 0 bases, with 9 bases between them. The CDR3 is 15 residues long. CDR3 nucleotides: TGTGCCAGCAGTTACCAGACACCTAGCACAGATACGCAGTATTTT. Translation gives CASSYQTPSTDTQYF.